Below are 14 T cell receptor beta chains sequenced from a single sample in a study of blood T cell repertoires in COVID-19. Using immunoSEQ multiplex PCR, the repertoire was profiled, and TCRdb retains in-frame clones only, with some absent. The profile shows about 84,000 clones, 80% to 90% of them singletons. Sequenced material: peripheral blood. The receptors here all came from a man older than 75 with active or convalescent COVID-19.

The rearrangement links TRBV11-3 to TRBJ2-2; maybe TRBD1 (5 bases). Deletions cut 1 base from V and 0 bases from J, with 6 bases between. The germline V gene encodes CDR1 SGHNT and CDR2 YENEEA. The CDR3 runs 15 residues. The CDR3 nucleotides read TGTGCCAGCAGCTTAGGGGGCTCGAACACCGGGGAGCTGTTTTTT. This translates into CASSLGGSNTGELFF.

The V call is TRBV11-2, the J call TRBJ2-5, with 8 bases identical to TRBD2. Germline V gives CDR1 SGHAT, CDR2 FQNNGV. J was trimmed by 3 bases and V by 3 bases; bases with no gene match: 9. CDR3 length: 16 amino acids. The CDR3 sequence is CASSFSGGGVEETQYF. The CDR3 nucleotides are TGTGCCAGCAGCTTCTCGGGAGGGGGGGTTGAAGAGACCCAGTACTTC.

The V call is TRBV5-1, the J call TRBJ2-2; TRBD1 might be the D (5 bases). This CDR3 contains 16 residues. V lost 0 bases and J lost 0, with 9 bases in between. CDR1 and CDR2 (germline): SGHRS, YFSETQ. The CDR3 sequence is CASSLEGSPNTGELFF. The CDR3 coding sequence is TGCGCCAGCAGCTTGGAGGGGTCCCCGAACACCGGGGAGCTGTTTTTT.

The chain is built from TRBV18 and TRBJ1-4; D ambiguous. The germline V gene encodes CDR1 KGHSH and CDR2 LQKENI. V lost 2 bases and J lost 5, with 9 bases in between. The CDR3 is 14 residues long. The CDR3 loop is CASSPKLENEKLFF. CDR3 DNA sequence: TGTGCCAGCTCACCAAAGTTGGAGAATGAAAAACTGTTTTTT.

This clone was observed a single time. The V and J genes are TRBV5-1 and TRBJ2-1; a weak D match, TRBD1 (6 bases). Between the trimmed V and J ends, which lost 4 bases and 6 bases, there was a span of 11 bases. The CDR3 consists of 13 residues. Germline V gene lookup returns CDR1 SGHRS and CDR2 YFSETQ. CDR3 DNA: TGCGCCAGCAGCAGGACAGATGGCAATGAGCAGTTCTTC. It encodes CASSRTDGNEQFF.

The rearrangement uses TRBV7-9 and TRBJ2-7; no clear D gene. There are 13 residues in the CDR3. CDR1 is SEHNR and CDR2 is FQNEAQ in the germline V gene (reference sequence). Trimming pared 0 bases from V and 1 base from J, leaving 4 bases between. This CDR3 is CASSLATSYEQYF. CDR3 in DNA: TGTGCCAGCAGCTTAGCTACATCCTACGAGCAGTACTTC.

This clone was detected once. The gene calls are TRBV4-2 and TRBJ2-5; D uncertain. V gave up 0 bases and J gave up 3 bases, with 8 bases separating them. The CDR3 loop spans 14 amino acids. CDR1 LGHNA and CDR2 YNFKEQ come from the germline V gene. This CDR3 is CASSQDSGEETQYF. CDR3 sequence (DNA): TGTGCCAGCAGCCAAGACTCTGGAGAAGAGACCCAGTACTTC.

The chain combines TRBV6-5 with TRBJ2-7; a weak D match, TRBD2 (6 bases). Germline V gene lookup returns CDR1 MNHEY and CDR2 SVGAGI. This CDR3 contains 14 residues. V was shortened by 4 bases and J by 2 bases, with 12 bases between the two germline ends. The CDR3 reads CASSLGGSTYEQYF. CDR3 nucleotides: TGTGCCAGCAGTTTGGGGGGTTCGACCTACGAGCAGTACTTC.

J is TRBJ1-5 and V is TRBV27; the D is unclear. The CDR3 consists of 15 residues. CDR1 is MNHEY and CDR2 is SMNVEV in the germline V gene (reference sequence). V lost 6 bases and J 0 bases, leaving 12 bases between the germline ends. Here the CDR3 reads CASRAGLISNQPQHF. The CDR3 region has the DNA TGTGCCAGCAGGGCCGGACTTATTAGCAATCAGCCCCAGCATTTT.

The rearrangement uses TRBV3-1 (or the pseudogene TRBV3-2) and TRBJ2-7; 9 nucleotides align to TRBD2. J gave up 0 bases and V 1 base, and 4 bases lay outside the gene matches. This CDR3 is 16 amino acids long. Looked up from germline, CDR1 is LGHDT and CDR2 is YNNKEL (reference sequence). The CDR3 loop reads CASSQGLAENSYEQYF. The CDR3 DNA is TGTGCCAGCAGCCAAGGACTAGCGGAAAACTCCTACGAGCAGTACTTC.

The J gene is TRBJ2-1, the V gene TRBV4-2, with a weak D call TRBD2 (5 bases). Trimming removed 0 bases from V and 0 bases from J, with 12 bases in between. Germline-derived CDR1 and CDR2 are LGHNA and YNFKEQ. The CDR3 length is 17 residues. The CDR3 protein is CASSQDEGGSSYNEQFF. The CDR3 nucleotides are TGTGCCAGCAGCCAAGATGAGGGCGGTAGCTCCTACAATGAGCAGTTCTTC.

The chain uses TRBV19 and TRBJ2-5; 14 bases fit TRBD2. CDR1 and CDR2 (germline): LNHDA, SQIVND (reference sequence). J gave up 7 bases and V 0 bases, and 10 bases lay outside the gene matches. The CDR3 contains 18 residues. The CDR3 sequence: CASSIEGTSGGHEGTQYF. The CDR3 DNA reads TGTGCCAGTAGTATAGAGGGGACTAGCGGGGGACACGAGGGGACCCAGTACTTC.

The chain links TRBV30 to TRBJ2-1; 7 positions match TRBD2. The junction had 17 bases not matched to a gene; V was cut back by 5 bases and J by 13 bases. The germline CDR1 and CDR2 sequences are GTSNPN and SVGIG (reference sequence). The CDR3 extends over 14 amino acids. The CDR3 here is CAWRAREMVRPQFF. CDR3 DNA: TGTGCCTGGCGCGCGCGGGAGATGGTTCGACCCCAGTTCTTC.

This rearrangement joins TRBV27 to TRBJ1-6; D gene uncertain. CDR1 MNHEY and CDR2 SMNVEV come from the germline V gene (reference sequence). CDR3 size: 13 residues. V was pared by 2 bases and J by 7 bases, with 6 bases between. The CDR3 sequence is CASSLTTNSPLHF. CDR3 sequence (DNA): TGTGCCAGCAGTTTAACTACGAATTCACCCCTCCACTTT.